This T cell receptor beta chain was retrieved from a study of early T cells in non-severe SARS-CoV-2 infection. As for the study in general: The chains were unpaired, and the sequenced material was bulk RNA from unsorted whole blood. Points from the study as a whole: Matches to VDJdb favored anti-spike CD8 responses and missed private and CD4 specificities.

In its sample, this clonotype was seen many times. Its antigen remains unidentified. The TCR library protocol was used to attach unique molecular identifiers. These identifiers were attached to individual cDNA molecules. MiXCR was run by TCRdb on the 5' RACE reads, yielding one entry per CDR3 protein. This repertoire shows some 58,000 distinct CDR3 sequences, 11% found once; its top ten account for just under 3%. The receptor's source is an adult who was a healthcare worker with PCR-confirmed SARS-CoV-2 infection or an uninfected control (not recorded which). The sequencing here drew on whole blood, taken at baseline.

The CDR3 reads CASSLVPGQGVFF. The CDR3 nucleotides are TGTGCCAGCAGTTTAGTCCCCGGACAGGGGGTGTTCTTC. The chain couples TRBV12-3 or TRBV12-4 to TRBJ2-1; 10 bases align to TRBD1. Trimming cost V 1 base and J 15 bases; bases outside gene matches: 6. The CDR3 is 13 residues long.